One sample yielded the 21 T cell receptor beta chains listed below, sequenced in a study of blood T cell repertoires in COVID-19. The table came from immunoSEQ multiplex PCR; TCRdb's copy has only in-frame clones and leaves some out. Seen here are about 250,000 clones, roughly four fifths observed once, and the top ten hold 3.6%. Material for sequencing was PBMCs or T cells enriched from blood (not recorded which). These receptor sequences come from a middle-aged woman who had been exposed to COVID-19.

This chain joins TRBV6-2 or TRBV6-3 and TRBJ1-1; 9 bases are shared with TRBD1. CDR1 MNHEY and CDR2 SVGEGT come from the germline V gene. The CDR3 is 14 residues long. J lost 6 bases, V lost 6 bases, and 8 bases had no gene match. The CDR3 region has the DNA TGTGCCAGCAGCCAACGAACAGGGGGCTCTGAAGCTTTCTTT. Amino acids: CASSQRTGGSEAFF.

This chain uses TRBV7-2 with TRBJ1-1, with 8 nucleotides matching TRBD1. The ends lost 4 bases at V and 2 bases at J; junction bases unmatched: 9. Germline V CDR1 and CDR2: SGHTA, FQGNSA. The CDR3 contains 16 residues. The CDR3, as DNA: TGTGCCAGCAGCTCTGGACAGGGTTGGGCAAACACTGAAGCTTTCTTT. Translating it yields CASSSGQGWANTEAFF.

The chain combines TRBV19 with TRBJ1-1; a weak D match, TRBD1 (5 bases). Germline CDR1 is LNHDA and CDR2 is SQIVND (reference sequence). The length of the CDR3 is 15 residues. Deletions cut 10 bases from V and 0 bases from J, with 18 bases between. Written as DNA, the CDR3 is TGTGCCACCTCGGTTGCAGGGATTATGAACACTGAAGCTTTCTTT. Protein sequence: CATSVAGIMNTEAFF.

The chain is built from TRBV5-1 and TRBJ1-1, with TRBD1 matching over 10 bases. Germline trimming cut 2 bases from V and 5 bases from J; bases unmatched to any gene: 9. Germline assignment: CDR1 SGHRS and CDR2 YFSETQ. There are 16 residues in the CDR3. CDR3 DNA: TGCGCCAGCAGCTTTGGGGACAGGGGTTGGGAGACTGAAGCTTTCTTT. Encoded protein: CASSFGDRGWETEAFF. Full variable domain (rest looked up from reference TRBV5-1 and TRBJ1-1): KAGVTQTPRYLIKTRGQQVTLSCSPISGHRSVSWYQQTPGQGLQFLFEYFSETQRNKGNFPGRFSGRQFSNSRSEMNVSTLELGDSALYLCASSFGDRGWETEAFFGQGTRLTVV.

CDR3 sequence reads: CASSQSHSNQPQHF. The DNA for the CDR3 is TGTGCCAGCAGCCAATCCCATAGCAATCAGCCCCAGCATTTT. This sequence joins TRBV3-1 (or the pseudogene TRBV3-2) and TRBJ1-5; the D is unclear. The CDR3 covers 14 residues. Germline loops: CDR1 LGHDT, CDR2 YNNKEL (reference sequence). Trimming shortened V by 2 bases and J by 0 bases, and 5 bases separated the two germline ends.

The chain couples TRBV9 to TRBJ2-3; possible D gene TRBD1, 5 bases. This CDR3 contains 18 residues. V was shortened by 4 bases and J by 0 bases, with 21 bases between the two germline ends. CDR1 is SGDLS, CDR2 YYNGEE, per germline. The CDR3 nucleotides read TGTGCCAGCAGCCCCACGACGAAGGTCCAGGGTAGCACAGATACGCAGTATTTT. Protein: CASSPTTKVQGSTDTQYF. The full variable domain, in which reference TRBV9 and TRBJ2-3 provide the parts outside the CDR3, is DSGVTQTPKHLITATGQRVTLRCSPRSGDLSVYWYQQSLDQGLQFLIQYYNGEERAKGNILERFSAQQFPDLHSELNLSSLELGDSALYFCASSPTTKVQGSTDTQYFGPGTRLTVL.

In the case of this clone: The same CDR3 is also encoded by other DNA sequences in this sample. The V call is TRBV4-1, the J call TRBJ1-3; unclear D gene. The CDR3 covers 14 residues. Germline V lookup: CDR1 MGHRA, CDR2 YSYEKL. Trimming stripped 1 base from V and 4 bases from J, with 8 bases between. This CDR3 is CASSQGHSGNTIYF. For the CDR3, the DNA is TGCGCCAGCAGCCAAGGACACTCAGGAAACACCATATATTTT.

V usage is TRBV15 and J usage is TRBJ2-1; D remains unclear. V was cut by 1 base and J by 4 bases, with 5 bases left in between. Germline CDR1 reads LNHNV; CDR2 reads YYDKDF (reference sequence). The CDR3 loop spans 13 amino acids. CDR3 bases: TGTGCCACCAGCAGAGCAGTTTACAATGAGCAGTTCTTC. Amino acids: CATSRAVYNEQFF.

V is TRBV2 and J is TRBJ1-6, with TRBD1 as a possible D gene (6 bases). The CDR3 contains 15 residues. V was shortened by 11 bases and J by 5 bases, with 19 bases between the two germline ends. CDR1 and CDR2 (germline): SNHLY, FYNNEI. CDR3 DNA sequence: TGTGCCGGCCGGGGGGGCACGAGAAATAATTCACCCCTCCACTTT. Protein product: CAGRGGTRNNSPLHF. The entire variable domain, with the rest obtained from reference TRBV2 and TRBJ1-6, is as follows: EPEVTQTPSHQVTQMGQEVILRCVPISNHLYFYWYRQILGQKVEFLVSFYNNEISEKSEIFDDQFSVERPDGSNFTLKIRSTKLEDSAMYFCAGRGGTRNNSPLHFGNGTRLTVT.

The chain carries TRBV18 and TRBJ1-1; D unclear. Looked up from germline, CDR1 is KGHSH and CDR2 is LQKENI. The ends were cut back, 3 bases at V and 7 bases at J, with 9 bases in the middle. The CDR3 sequence is 12 residues long. CDR3 region: CASSPTSSEAFF. In DNA, the CDR3 is TGTGCCAGCTCACCGACATCGAGTGAAGCTTTCTTT.

The chain combines TRBV28 with TRBJ2-1; TRBD1 aligns across 9 bases. Germline loops: CDR1 MDHEN, CDR2 SYDVKM. Trimming took 5 bases from V and 7 from J; bases not matched to a gene: 9. The CDR3 extends over 15 amino acids. The CDR3 DNA sequence: TGTGCCAGCAGTGGAATCCACAGGGGGCGGAATGAGCAGTTCTTC. It is translated as CASSGIHRGRNEQFF.

In this sample, this clone turned up once. The chain combines TRBV13 with TRBJ1-2; no reliable D call. V was trimmed by 6 bases and J by 5 bases, leaving 16 bases between them. This CDR3 is built from 14 residues. Germline CDR1 is PRHDT and CDR2 is FYEKMQ (reference sequence). Here the CDR3 DNA reads TGTGCCAGCAGACCCCTGCCAGGAAATTATGGCTACACCTTC. This gives the protein CASRPLPGNYGYTF.

This chain links TRBV11-2 with TRBJ2-1; 7 nucleotides align to TRBD2. Germline lookup yields CDR1 SGHAT and CDR2 FQNNGV. J was trimmed by 9 bases and V by 7 bases; bases with no gene match: 9. The CDR3 covers 13 residues. The DNA of the CDR3 is TGTGCCAGCAACGCCCATGGCGGGAGTGAGCAGTTCTTC. Protein product: CASNAHGGSEQFF.

The chain couples TRBV19 to TRBJ1-2; TRBD1 matches at 7 bases. Germline CDR1 LNHDA, CDR2 SQIVND (reference sequence). This CDR3 is built from 11 residues. The V segment lost 6 bases and the J segment 11 bases; nucleotides outside the gene matches: 6. CDR3 nucleotides: TGTGCCAGTAGAGAGGGACAGCTTTACACCTTC. Protein sequence: CASREGQLYTF.

The table lists this clone with a count of one. The V and J genes are TRBV9 and TRBJ1-5, with D maybe TRBD1 (5 bases). This CDR3 has 14 amino acids. Germline V lookup: CDR1 SGDLS, CDR2 YYNGEE. Trimming shortened V by 3 bases and J by 6 bases, and 13 bases separated the two germline ends. The CDR3: CASSGEQVGQPQHF. DNA of the CDR3: TGTGCCAGCAGCGGAGAACAGGTGGGTCAGCCCCAGCATTTT.

The chain carries TRBV6-2 or TRBV6-3 and TRBJ1-5; the D is unclear. The CDR3 contains 14 residues. Looked up from germline, CDR1 is MNHEY and CDR2 is SVGEGT. Trimming removed 5 bases at V and 2 bases at J, with 10 bases between. The CDR3 loop is CASSRGRGNQPQHF. As DNA, the CDR3 is TGTGCCAGCAGTCGAGGGAGAGGCAATCAGCCCCAGCATTTT.

The V gene is TRBV4-2, the J gene TRBJ2-7, with 7 nucleotides matching TRBD1. The germline CDR1 and CDR2 sequences are LGHNA and YNFKEQ. This CDR3 comprises 15 residues. V lost 3 bases to trimming and J lost 7 bases; unmatched junction nucleotides: 12. The CDR3 region has the DNA TGTGCCAGCAGCCAGGACACAGGGGAAGTTAGGGAGCAGTACTTC. It codes for CASSQDTGEVREQYF.

V usage is TRBV11-2 and J usage is TRBJ1-6; D ambiguous. V lost 4 bases, J lost 10 bases, and 5 bases lay in between. The CDR3 length is 11 residues. CDR1 and CDR2 (germline): SGHAT, FQNNGV. This CDR3 reads CASSSSSPLHF. The DNA of the CDR3 is TGTGCCAGCAGCTCGTCCTCACCCCTCCACTTT.

Details on this clone: A much larger clonotype is one base distant, so this may be a read error. The chain couples TRBV7-2 to TRBJ1-1; tentative D call: TRBD1 (6 bases). Germline V gives CDR1 SGHTA, CDR2 FQGNSA. The CDR3 loop spans 13 amino acids. V dropped 3 bases and J dropped 1 base, with 6 bases sitting between them. The CDR3: CASSLTGNTEAFF. The CDR3 DNA follows: TGTGCCAGCAGCTTGACAGGGAACACTGAAGCTTTCTTT. Filled out from reference TRBV7-2 and TRBJ1-1, the complete variable domain reads GAGVSQSPSNKVTEKGKDVELRCDPISGHTALYWYRQSLGQGLEFLIYFQGNSAPDKSGLPSDRFSAERTGGSVSTLTIQRTQQEDSAVYLCASSLTGNTEAFFGQGTRLTVV.

The count of this clone is one. This chain joins TRBV4-1 and TRBJ2-1, with D possibly TRBD1 on 5 matching bases. The germline V gene has CDR1 MGHRA and CDR2 YSYEKL. The CDR3 contains 17 residues. Trimming cost V 2 bases and J 6 bases, with 20 bases left between them. This CDR3 is CASSQMGLSRSPNEQFF. For the CDR3, the DNA is TGCGCCAGCAGCCAAATGGGGCTAAGCAGATCCCCCAATGAGCAGTTCTTC.

The chain joins TRBV4-2 to TRBJ2-7; a weak D match, TRBD1 (6 bases). The CDR3 consists of 16 residues. With 1 base removed from V and 1 base from J, the gap between germline ends came to 14 bases. Per germline, CDR1 LGHNA and CDR2 YNFKEQ. This CDR3 reads CASSQVTSRGSYEQYF. The CDR3 DNA is TGTGCCAGCAGCCAAGTTACGTCCAGGGGTTCCTACGAGCAGTACTTC.